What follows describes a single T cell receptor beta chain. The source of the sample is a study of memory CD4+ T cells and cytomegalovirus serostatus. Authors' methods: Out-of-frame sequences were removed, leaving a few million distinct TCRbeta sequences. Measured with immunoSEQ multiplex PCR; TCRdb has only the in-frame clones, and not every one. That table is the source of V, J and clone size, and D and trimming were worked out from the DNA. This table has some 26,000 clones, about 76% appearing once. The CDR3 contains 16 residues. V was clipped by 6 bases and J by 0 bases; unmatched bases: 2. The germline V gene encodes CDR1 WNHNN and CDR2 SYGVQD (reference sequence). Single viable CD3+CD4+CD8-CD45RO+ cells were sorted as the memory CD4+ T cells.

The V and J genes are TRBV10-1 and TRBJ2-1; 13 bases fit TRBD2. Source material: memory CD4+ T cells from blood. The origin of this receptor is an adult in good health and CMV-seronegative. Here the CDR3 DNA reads TGCGCCAGCAGCCGGACTAGCGGGAGCTCCTACAATGAGCAGTTCTTC. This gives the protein CASSRTSGSSYNEQFF.